This TCR beta chain was captured in a study of shared clonotypes between healthy human individuals. Across the study: Sampling drew on donors who were two women and a few men aged 18 to 49.

It was CD45RO-negative cells, positively selected for CCR7, that made up naive CD8 cells, with terminally differentiated effector memory CD45RA+ cells excluded. Between the trimmed V and J ends, which lost 6 bases and 6 bases, there was a span of 15 bases. Germline V gene data show CDR1 as MDHEN and CDR2 as SYDVKM. This CDR3 region has 13 residues. Profiled with immunoSEQ multiplex PCR; TCRdb holds only in-frame clones, not every one. The repertoire holds millions of clones, about 95% seen once, with roughly 1% in the top ten. Findings of the study overall: Several donors shared 4.5% to 6.5% of their naive CD4 clonotypes.

Comment on this clone: Its antigen is unknown.

The sample consisted of naive CD8+ T cells sorted from blood. The clonotype comes from a man aged 18 to 30 in good health. V is TRBV28 and J is TRBJ2-7; maybe TRBD2 (6 bases). CDR3 nucleotides: TGTGCCAGCAGCCCTGGGGCTAGCGCCGAGCAGTACTTC. It codes for CASSPGASAEQYF.